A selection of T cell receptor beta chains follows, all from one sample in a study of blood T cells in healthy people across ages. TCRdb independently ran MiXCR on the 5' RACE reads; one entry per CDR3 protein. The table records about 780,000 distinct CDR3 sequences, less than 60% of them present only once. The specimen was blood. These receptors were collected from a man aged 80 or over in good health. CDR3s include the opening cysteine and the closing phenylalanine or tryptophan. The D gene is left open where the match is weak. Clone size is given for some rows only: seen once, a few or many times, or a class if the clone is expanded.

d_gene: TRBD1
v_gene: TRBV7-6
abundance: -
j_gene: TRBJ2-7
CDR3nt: TGTGCCAGCAGCTTGGGACAGGGGCAAGCCTACGAGCAGTACTTC
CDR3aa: CASSLGQGQAYEQYF

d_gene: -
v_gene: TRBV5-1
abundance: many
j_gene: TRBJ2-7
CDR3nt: TGCGCCAGCAGCTTCAGCCGGGACCCTTCCTACGAGCAGTACTTC
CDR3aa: CASSFSRDPSYEQYF

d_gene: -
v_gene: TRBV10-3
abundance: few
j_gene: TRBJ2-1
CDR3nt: TGTGCCATCAGGGTAGGAAAGAGCTCCTACAATGAGCAGTTCTTC
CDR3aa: CAIRVGKSSYNEQFF

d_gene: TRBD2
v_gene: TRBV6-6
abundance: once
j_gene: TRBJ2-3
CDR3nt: TGTGCCAGCAGTTACTCGTTGAGCGGGGCTAGCACAGATACGCAGTATTTT
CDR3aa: CASSYSLSGASTDTQYF

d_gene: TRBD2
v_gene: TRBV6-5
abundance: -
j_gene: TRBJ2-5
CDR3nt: TGTGCCAGCAGTTACTCGATGGCTAGCGGGCTACAAGAGACCCAGTACTTC
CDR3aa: CASSYSMASGLQETQYF

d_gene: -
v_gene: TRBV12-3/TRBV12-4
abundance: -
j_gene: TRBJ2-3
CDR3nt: TGTGCCAGCAGTTTGGCGGGGAGAGCAGATGTGCAGTATTTT
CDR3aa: CASSLAGRADVQYF

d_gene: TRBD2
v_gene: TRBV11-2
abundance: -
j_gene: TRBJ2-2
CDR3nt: TGTGCCAGCGGCGGGAGGATCGGGGAGCTGTTTTTT
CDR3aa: CASGGRIGELFF

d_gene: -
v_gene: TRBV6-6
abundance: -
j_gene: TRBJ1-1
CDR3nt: TGTGCCAGCAGTTACTCCGGGGGGAAAAACACTGAAGCTTTCTTT
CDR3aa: CASSYSGGKNTEAFF

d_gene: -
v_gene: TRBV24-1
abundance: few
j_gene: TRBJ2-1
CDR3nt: TGTGCCACCAGGATTGGGGGCGGGACCCTCATTAGGGTCAGGCCAAAAGAGACCCAGTTCTTC
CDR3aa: CATRIGGGTLIRVRPKETQFF

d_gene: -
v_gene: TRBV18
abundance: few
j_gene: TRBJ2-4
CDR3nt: TGTGCCAGCTCACCAAAGCTCGGAATGTCCCCCGGCAAAAACATTCAGTACTTC
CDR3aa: CASSPKLGMSPGKNIQYF

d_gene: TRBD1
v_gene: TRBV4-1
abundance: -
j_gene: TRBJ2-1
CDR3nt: TGCGCCAGCAGCCAACTAAAGGACAGGTACTCCTACAATGAGCAGTTCTTC
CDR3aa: CASSQLKDRYSYNEQFF

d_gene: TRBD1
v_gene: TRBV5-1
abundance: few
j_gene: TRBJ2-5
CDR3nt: TGCGCCAGCAGCTCGACAGGGTTCTTCCAGGAGACCCAGTACTTC
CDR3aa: CASSSTGFFQETQYF

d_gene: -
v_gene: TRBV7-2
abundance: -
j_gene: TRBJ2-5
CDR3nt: TGTGCCAGCAGCAAATCAACACGGGCAGAGACCCAGTACTTC
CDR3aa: CASSKSTRAETQYF

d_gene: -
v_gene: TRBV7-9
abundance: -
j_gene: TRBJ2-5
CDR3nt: TGTGCCAGCAGCCATCATTTCGAACGTGACCAAGAGACCCAGTACTTC
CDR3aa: CASSHHFERDQETQYF

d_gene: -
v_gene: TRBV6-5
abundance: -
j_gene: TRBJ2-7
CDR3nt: TGTGCCAGCAGTTACTCGTATGGGGGAAGCTACGAGCAGTACTTC
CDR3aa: CASSYSYGGSYEQYF

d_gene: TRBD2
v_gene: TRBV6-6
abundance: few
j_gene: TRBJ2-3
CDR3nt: TGTGCCAGCAGTTACTCCCGCGGGAGAGATACGCAGTATTTT
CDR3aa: CASSYSRGRDTQYF

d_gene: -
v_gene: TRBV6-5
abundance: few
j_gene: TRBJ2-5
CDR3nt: TGTGCCAGCAGTTACGGCTCCCCGTACCAAGAGACCCAGTACTTC
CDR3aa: CASSYGSPYQETQYF

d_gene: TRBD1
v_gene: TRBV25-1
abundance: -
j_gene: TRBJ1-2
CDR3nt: TGTGCCAGCAGTGACCCCAGGGGGGTTCAGGCTAACTATGGCTACACCTTC
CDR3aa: CASSDPRGVQANYGYTF

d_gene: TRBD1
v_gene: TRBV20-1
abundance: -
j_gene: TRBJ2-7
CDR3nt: TGCAGTGCTAAGGGACAGGGGGTTGTGTACGAGCAGTACTTC
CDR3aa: CSAKGQGVVYEQYF

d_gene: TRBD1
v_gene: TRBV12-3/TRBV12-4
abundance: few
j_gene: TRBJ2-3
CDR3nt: TGTGCCAGCAGTTTCCAGACAGGGGGCATCGATACGCAGTATTTT
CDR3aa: CASSFQTGGIDTQYF

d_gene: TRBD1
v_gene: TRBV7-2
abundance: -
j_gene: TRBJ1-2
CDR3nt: TGTGCCAGCAGCTTATTAGGACAGGGCTATGGCTACACCTTC
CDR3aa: CASSLLGQGYGYTF

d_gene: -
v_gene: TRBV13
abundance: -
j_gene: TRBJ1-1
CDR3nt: TGTGCCAGCAGCCGGGCTCGGGCTGAAGCTTTCTTT
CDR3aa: CASSRARAEAFF